What follows is one T cell receptor beta chain and its context. TCRdb keeps only in-frame clones here, not all; method: immunoSEQ multiplex PCR. The sample has approximately 220,000 clones; about 85% are singletons. This sample stems from a study of blood T cell repertoires in COVID-19. Overall study: The United States, Italy and Spain provided the acute and convalescent COVID-19 samples. T cells, B-cell-depleted T cells, or PBMCs supplied cDNA or gDNA.

The CDR3 runs to 19 residues. Germline assignment: CDR1 MGHRA and CDR2 YSYEKL. J gave up 0 bases and V 0 bases, and 9 bases lay outside the gene matches. This chain connects TRBV4-1 to TRBJ2-3, with 10 bases matching TRBD2. The TCR comes from a man in his fifties who had recovered from COVID-19. Sequenced sample: peripheral blood. The CDR3 DNA follows: TGCGCCAGCAGCCAAGACTTGCTAGCGGGAGCCACTAGCACAGATACGCAGTATTTT. It is translated as CASSQDLLAGATSTDTQYF.